This passage covers 5 T cell receptor beta chains from one sample sequenced in a study of PD-1 blockade in classical Hodgkin lymphoma. All trial patients relapsed after autologous stem cell transplantation. Repertoires were generated with immunoSEQ multiplex PCR, while TCRdb's copy carries only in-frame clones and drops some. Of approximately 12,000 clones listed, approximately 82% are singletons. This specimen consisted of peripheral blood mononuclear cells (PBMCs), obtained before the second cycle of nivolumab. The receptors were sampled from a human donor with classical Hodgkin lymphoma.

The J gene is TRBJ2-5, the V gene TRBV7-8, with D possibly matching TRBD1 (7 bases). Germline-derived CDR1 and CDR2 are SGHVS and FQNEAQ. This CDR3 is 15 amino acids long. The ends were cut back, 4 bases at V and 1 base at J, with 13 bases in the middle. The DNA of the CDR3 is TGTGCCAGCAGCTCTCAGGGGGGAACCCAAGAGACCCAGTACTTC. The encoded protein is CASSSQGGTQETQYF.

For this clone: The CDR3 end shows no conserved phenylalanine or tryptophan, and so a read error is likely. No DNA is shown, since the ends of the CDR3 on it are uncertain; the CDR3 is the one TCRdb lists. The CDR3 loop reads CASSQSKS. This chain uses TRBV18 with TRBJ1-4. The CDR3 has 8 residues if both end residues are counted. The V gene's germline CDR1 is KGHSH and CDR2 LQKENI.

This clone was detected a few times. In the same sample, other DNA sequences code for this CDR3. This chain connects TRBV6-6 to TRBJ2-7; 11 positions match TRBD1. Germline V gene data show CDR1 as MNHNY and CDR2 as SVGAGI (reference sequence). The CDR3 loop spans 15 amino acids. Trimming took 4 bases from V and 6 from J; bases not matched to a gene: 8. The CDR3 here is CASSSILGTGGEQYF. CDR3 coding DNA: TGTGCCAGCAGTTCCATCCTCGGGACAGGGGGCGAGCAGTACTTC.

The CDR3 coding sequence is TGTGCCAGCTCACCAAATAACCCGGGGACAAACTATGGCTACACCTTC. Its translation: CASSPNNPGTNYGYTF. The rearrangement links TRBV18 to TRBJ1-2; TRBD1 is a possible D gene (6 bases). The CDR3 is 16 amino acids. Germline-derived CDR1 and CDR2 are KGHSH and LQKENI. The V end was cut by 2 bases, the J end by 2 bases, with 15 bases between.

This chain connects TRBV23-1 to TRBJ2-7; 7 bases match TRBD2. TRBV23-1 carries the ORF label, with uncertain function. V lost 0 bases to trimming and J lost 2 bases; unmatched junction nucleotides: 4. CDR3 size: 15 residues. CDR3 coding DNA: TGCGCCAGCAGTCAATCCGGGAGGACAACCTACGAGCAGTACTTC. Protein: CASSQSGRTTYEQYF.